A selection of T cell receptor beta chains follows, all from one sample in a study of T cells in Graves' hyperthyroidism and ophthalmopathy. TCRdb analysed the multiplex PCR reads with MiXCR anew, one entry per CDR3 protein. The sample holds around 620,000 distinct CDR3 sequences; around 15% are singletons and the top ten take 3.8%. Sequences were obtained from blood. The receptors were gathered from a woman under 40 with Graves' hyperthyroidism. CDR3s include the opening cysteine and the closing phenylalanine or tryptophan. Fields, in order: D gene, clone size, J gene, V gene, CDR3 protein, CDR3 DNA. The D gene is left open where the match is weak. Only some rows state a clone size, as once, few, many or a class for expanded clones.

d_call: TRBD2; clone_size: many; j_call: TRBJ2-1; v_call: TRBV2; cdr3_aa: CASRDGTSGITYNEQFF; cdr3_nt: TGTGCCAGCAGAGATGGGACTAGCGGGATTACCTACAATGAGCAGTTCTTC
d_call: -; clone_size: -; j_call: TRBJ2-7; v_call: TRBV5-8; cdr3_aa: CASSLRLDSFSYEQYF; cdr3_nt: TGTGCCAGCAGCCTAAGGCTAGACAGTTTCTCCTACGAGCAGTACTTC
d_call: TRBD1; clone_size: many; j_call: TRBJ2-3; v_call: TRBV20-1; cdr3_aa: CSASHPGQGSTDTQYF; cdr3_nt: TGCAGTGCTAGTCATCCGGGACAGGGTAGCACAGATACGCAGTATTTT
d_call: -; clone_size: few; j_call: TRBJ2-4; v_call: TRBV5-1; cdr3_aa: CASSLAGGIDIQYF; cdr3_nt: TGCGCCAGCAGCTTGGCCGGGGGTATTGACATTCAGTACTTC
d_call: -; clone_size: many; j_call: TRBJ2-1; v_call: TRBV29-1; cdr3_aa: CSVGLAHYNEQFF; cdr3_nt: TGCAGCGTTGGGCTAGCGCATTACAATGAGCAGTTCTTC
d_call: TRBD2; clone_size: few; j_call: TRBJ2-1; v_call: TRBV7-9; cdr3_aa: CASSLGSGTSGYNEQFF; cdr3_nt: TGTGCCAGCAGCTTAGGGTCCGGGACTAGCGGCTACAATGAGCAGTTCTTC
d_call: -; clone_size: -; j_call: TRBJ2-5; v_call: TRBV4-1; cdr3_aa: CASSQVSTKQETQYF; cdr3_nt: TGCGCCAGCAGCCAAGTGTCGACTAAACAAGAGACCCAGTACTTC
d_call: -; clone_size: many; j_call: TRBJ2-1; v_call: TRBV27; cdr3_aa: CASSLPGVNEQFF; cdr3_nt: TGTGCCAGCAGTTTACCAGGGGTCAATGAGCAGTTCTTC
d_call: -; clone_size: many; j_call: TRBJ1-1; v_call: TRBV30; cdr3_aa: CAWGHTEAFF; cdr3_nt: TGTGCCTGGGGTCACACTGAAGCTTTCTTT
d_call: -; clone_size: -; j_call: TRBJ2-1; v_call: TRBV7-2; cdr3_aa: CASSFPGTGYNEQFF; cdr3_nt: TGTGCCAGCAGCTTCCCGGGGACTGGCTACAATGAGCAGTTCTTC
d_call: -; clone_size: many; j_call: TRBJ2-7; v_call: TRBV30; cdr3_aa: CAWVGNYEQYF; cdr3_nt: TGTGCCTGGGTAGGGAACTACGAGCAGTACTTC
d_call: TRBD1; clone_size: -; j_call: TRBJ2-3; v_call: TRBV7-2; cdr3_aa: CASSPTGATTDTQYF; cdr3_nt: TGTGCCAGCAGCCCGACAGGGGCCACCACAGATACGCAGTATTTT
d_call: -; clone_size: few; j_call: TRBJ2-3; v_call: TRBV19; cdr3_aa: CASSISEWGNTQYF; cdr3_nt: TGTGCCAGTAGTATAAGCGAGTGGGGAAATACGCAGTATTTT
d_call: TRBD2; clone_size: few; j_call: TRBJ2-5; v_call: TRBV27; cdr3_aa: CASSLKWLIAGGQETQYF; cdr3_nt: TGTGCCAGCAGTTTAAAATGGTTGATAGCGGGAGGGCAAGAGACCCAGTACTTC
d_call: -; clone_size: -; j_call: TRBJ2-3; v_call: TRBV7-9; cdr3_aa: CASSIVTGSTDTQYF; cdr3_nt: TGTGCCAGCAGCATAGTCACAGGGAGCACAGATACGCAGTATTTT
d_call: TRBD2; clone_size: -; j_call: TRBJ2-3; v_call: TRBV4-2; cdr3_aa: CASSQGRTSGGDTQYF; cdr3_nt: TGTGCCAGCAGCCAGGGCAGGACTAGCGGCGGGGATACGCAGTATTTT
d_call: TRBD2; clone_size: many; j_call: TRBJ2-7; v_call: TRBV28; cdr3_aa: CASSSGTSGKRGSYEQYF; cdr3_nt: TGTGCCAGCAGTTCTGGGACTAGCGGGAAAAGGGGGTCCTACGAGCAGTACTTC
d_call: -; clone_size: -; j_call: TRBJ1-5; v_call: TRBV4-1; cdr3_aa: CASSPGSGNQPQHF; cdr3_nt: TGCGCCAGCAGCCCAGGGAGCGGGAATCAGCCCCAGCATTTT